This T cell receptor (beta chain) came from a study of response to subunit inactivated influenza vaccine. TCRdb redid the calling of the RT-PCR reads with MiXCR, one entry per CDR3 protein. The data show some 200,000 distinct CDR3 sequences, 9.5% to 15% seen once. This clonotype appeared a few times. V lost 8 bases to trimming and J lost 4 bases; unmatched junction nucleotides: 9. There are 14 residues in the CDR3. Germline CDR1 and CDR2: SNHLY and FYNNEI. A further study also used this sample, focusing on T cells expressing NK-cell markers. Per that study: What made the TCR beta cDNA was 5'RACE template switching with UMIs.

The sample in question was CD8+ T cells sorted from PBMCs, obtained 11 to 12 days after vaccination. The V and J genes are TRBV2 and TRBJ2-7, with 9 bases fitting TRBD1. This receptor was taken from a man between 50 and 59 years old who received an inactivated influenza vaccine. The chain's CDR3 is CASRGQGNTYEQYF. CDR3 bases: TGTGCCAGCCGAGGACAGGGGAATACGTACGAGCAGTACTTC.